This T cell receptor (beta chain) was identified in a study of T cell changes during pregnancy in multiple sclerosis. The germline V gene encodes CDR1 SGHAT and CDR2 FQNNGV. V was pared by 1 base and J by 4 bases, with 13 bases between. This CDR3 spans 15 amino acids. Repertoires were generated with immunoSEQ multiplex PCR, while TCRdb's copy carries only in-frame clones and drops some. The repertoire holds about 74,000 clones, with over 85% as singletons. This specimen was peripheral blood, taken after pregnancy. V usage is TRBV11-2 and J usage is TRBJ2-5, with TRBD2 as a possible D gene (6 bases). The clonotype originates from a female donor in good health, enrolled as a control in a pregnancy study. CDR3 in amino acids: CASSLGGATGETQYF. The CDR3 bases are TGTGCCAGCAGCTTAGGCGGGGCGACGGGAGAGACCCAGTACTTC.